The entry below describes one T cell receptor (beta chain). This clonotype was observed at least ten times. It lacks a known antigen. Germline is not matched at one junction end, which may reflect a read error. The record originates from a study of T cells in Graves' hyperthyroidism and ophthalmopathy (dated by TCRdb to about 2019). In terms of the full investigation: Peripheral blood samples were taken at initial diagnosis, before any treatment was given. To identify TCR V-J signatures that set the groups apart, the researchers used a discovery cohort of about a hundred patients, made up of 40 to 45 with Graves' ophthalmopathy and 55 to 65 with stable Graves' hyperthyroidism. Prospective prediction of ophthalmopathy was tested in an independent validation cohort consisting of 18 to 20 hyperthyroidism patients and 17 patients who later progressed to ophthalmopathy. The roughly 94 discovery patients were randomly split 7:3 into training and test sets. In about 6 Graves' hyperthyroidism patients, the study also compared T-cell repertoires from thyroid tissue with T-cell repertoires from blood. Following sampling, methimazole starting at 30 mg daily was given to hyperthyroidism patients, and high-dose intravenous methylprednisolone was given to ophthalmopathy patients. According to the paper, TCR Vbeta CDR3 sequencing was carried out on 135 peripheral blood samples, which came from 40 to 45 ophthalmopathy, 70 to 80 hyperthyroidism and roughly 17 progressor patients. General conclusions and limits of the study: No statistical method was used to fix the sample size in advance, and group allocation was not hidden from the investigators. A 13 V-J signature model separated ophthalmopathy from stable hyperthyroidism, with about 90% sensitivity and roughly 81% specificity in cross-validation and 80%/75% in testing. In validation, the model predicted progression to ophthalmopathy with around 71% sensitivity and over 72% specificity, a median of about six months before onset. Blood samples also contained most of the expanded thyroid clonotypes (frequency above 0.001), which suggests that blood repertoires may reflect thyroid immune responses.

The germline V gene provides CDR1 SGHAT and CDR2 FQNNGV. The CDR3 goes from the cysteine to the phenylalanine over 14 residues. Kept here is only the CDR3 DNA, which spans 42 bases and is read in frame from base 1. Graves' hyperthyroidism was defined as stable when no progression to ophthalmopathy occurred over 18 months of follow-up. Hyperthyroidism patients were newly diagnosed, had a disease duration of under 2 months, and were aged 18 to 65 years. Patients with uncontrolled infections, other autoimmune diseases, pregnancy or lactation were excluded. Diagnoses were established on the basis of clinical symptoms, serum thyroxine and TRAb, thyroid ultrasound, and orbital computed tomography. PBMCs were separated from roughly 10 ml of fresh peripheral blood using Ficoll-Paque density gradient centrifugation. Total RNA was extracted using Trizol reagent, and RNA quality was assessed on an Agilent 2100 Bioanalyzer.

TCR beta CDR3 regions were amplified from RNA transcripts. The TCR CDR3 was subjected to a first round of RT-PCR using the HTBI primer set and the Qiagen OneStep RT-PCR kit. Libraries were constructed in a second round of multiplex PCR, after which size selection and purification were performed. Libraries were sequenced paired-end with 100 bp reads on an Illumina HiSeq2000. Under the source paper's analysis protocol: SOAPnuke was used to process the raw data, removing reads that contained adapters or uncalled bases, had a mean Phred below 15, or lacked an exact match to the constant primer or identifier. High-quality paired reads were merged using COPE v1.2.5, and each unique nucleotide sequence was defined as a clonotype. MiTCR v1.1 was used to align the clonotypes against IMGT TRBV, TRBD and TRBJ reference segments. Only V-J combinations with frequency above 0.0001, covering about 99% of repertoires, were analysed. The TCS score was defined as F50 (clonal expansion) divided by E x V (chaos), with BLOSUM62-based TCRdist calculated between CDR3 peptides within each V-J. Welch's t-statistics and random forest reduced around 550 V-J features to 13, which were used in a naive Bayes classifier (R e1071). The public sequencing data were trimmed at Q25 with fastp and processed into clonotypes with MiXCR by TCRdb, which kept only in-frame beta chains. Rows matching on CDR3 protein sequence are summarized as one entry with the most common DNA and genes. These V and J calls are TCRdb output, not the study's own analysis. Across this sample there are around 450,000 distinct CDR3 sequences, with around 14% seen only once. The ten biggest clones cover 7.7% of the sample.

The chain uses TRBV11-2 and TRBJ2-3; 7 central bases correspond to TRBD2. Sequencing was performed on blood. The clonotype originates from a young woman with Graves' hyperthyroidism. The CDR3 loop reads CAGSFGGSTDTQYF. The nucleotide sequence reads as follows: TGTGCCGGCAGCTTCGGCGGGAGTACAGATACGCAGTATTTT.